The text below deals with one T cell receptor (beta chain). Its antigen is not identified. The assay was immunoSEQ multiplex PCR, and TCRdb's table has in-frame clones only and misses some. The sample lists 4,500 or so clones; about 88% were seen once. The data stem from a study of T cells in pancreatic ductal adenocarcinoma. Surgery without prior neoadjuvant therapy was the treatment of the selected pancreatic ductal adenocarcinoma patients. This CDR3 spans 17 amino acids. V was pared by 4 bases and J by 4 bases, with 14 bases of the junction left unmatched. Germline CDR1 is MNHNS and CDR2 is SASEGT. Findings and caveats of the study: The resected cohort was biased toward the minority with early-stage disease. Comparisons of tumor and blood clonality may show falsely lower tumor diversity. Mean clonality was approximately 0.12 in tumors and 0.065 to 0.075 in blood, not significantly different. Unique clonotypes were about 8-fold more numerous in blood than in tumor.

The genes are TRBV6-1 and TRBJ2-5; TRBD2 matches at 8 bases. The receptor was derived from a human donor with pancreatic ductal adenocarcinoma. Material: pancreatic tumor tissue. CDR3 nucleotides: TGTGCCAGCAGTGCGGCTAGCGGGTTAAGGCAGGGAGAGACCCAGTACTTC. It yields the protein CASSAASGLRQGETQYF.